This T cell receptor beta chain stems from a study of shared clonotypes between healthy human individuals. Germline CDR1 MNHNS, CDR2 SASEGT. Trimming shortened V by 4 bases and J by 4 bases, and 14 bases separated the two germline ends. CDR3 length: 15 residues. TCRdb keeps only in-frame clones here, not all; method: immunoSEQ multiplex PCR. Of some 1,100,000 clones listed, roughly 74% are singletons. The authors divided CD4+ cells into CD45RA+ naive and CD45RA-negative memory subsets. The specimen sequenced was memory CD4+ T cells from PBMCs. Subset in this sample: CD45RA-negative fraction. The gene calls are TRBV6-1 and TRBJ1-5; a weak D match, TRBD1 (6 bases). The clonotype comes from a man between 18 and 35 years old in good health. Some clones in this sample may be carry-over from other donors' samples. In DNA form, the CDR3 reads TGTGCCAGCAGTGTAGAGCTTCAGGGGAATCAGCCCCAGCATTTT. This sequence encodes CASSVELQGNQPQHF.